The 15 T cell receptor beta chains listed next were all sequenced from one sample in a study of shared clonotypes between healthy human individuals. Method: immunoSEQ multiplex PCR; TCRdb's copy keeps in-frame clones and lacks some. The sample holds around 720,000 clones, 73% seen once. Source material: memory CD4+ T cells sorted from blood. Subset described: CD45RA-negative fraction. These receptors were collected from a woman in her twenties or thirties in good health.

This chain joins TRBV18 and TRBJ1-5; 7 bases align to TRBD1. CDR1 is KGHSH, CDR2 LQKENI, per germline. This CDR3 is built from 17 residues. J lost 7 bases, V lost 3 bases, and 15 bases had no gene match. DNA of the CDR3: TGTGCCAGCTCACCCTACCTACCCGGGACAGCAGGGCAGCCCCAGCATTTT. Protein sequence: CASSPYLPGTAGQPQHF.

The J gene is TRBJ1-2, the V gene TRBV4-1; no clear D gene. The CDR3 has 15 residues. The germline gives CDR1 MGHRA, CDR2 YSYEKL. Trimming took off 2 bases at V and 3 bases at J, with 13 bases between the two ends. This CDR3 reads CASSQMGGNDYGYTF. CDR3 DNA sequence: TGCGCCAGCAGCCAAATGGGAGGGAATGACTATGGCTACACCTTC.

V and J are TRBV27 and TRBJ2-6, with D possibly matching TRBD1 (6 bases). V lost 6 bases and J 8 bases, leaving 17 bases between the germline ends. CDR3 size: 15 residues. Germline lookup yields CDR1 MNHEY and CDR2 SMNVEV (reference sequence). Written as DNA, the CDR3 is TGTGCCAGCAGACCTCAGGGGATGGACCCCAACGTCCTGACTTTC. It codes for CASRPQGMDPNVLTF.

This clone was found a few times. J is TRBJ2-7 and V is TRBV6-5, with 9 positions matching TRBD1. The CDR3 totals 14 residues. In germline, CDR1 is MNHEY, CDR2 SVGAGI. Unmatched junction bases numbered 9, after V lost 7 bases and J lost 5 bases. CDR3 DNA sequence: TGTGCCAGCAAATGGGACAGGGAGGCCCACGAGCAGTACTTC. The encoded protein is CASKWDREAHEQYF.

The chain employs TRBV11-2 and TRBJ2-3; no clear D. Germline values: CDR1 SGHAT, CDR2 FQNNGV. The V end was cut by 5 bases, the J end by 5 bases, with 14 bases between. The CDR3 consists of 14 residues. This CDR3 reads CASSLQFLGDTQYF. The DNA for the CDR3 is TGTGCCAGCAGCCTCCAGTTCTTGGGAGATACGCAGTATTTT.

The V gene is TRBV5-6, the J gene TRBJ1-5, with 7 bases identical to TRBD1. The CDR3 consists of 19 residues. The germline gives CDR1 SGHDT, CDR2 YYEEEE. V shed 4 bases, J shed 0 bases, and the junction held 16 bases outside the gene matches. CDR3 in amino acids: CASSLGQLAKIYSNQPQHF. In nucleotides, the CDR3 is TGTGCCAGCAGCCTGGGACAGCTGGCAAAAATTTATAGCAATCAGCCCCAGCATTTT.

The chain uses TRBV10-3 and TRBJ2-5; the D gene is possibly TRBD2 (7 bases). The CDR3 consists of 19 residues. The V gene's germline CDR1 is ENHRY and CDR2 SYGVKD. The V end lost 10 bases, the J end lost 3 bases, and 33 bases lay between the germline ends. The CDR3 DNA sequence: TGTGCCAACCAGAGCGAAGTGGGGGAGGGGGACGGGACCGAAGAGACCCAGTACTTC. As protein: CANQSEVGEGDGTEETQYF.

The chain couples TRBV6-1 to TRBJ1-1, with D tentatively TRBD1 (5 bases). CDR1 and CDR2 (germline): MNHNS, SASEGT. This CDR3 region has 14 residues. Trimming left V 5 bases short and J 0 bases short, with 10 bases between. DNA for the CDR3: TGTGCCAGCAGTTTGAGGGGAATGAACACTGAAGCTTTCTTT. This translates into CASSLRGMNTEAFF.

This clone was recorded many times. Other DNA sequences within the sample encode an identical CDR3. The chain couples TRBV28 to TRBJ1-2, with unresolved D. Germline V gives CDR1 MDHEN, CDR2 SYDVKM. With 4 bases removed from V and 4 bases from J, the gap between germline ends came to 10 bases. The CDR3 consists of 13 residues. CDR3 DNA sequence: TGTGCCAGCAGTTCTGAGACCGTCTATGGCTACACCTTC. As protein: CASSSETVYGYTF.

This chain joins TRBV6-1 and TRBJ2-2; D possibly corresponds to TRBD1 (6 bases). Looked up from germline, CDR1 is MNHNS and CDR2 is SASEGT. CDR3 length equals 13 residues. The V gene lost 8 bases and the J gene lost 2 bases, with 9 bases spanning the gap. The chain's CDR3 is CASGQPNTGELFF. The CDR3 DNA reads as TGTGCCAGCGGACAGCCCAACACCGGGGAGCTGTTTTTT.

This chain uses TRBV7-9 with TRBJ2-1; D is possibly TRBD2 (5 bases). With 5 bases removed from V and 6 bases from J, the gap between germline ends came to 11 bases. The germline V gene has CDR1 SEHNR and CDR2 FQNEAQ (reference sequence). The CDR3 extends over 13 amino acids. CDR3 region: CASSPGIPNEQFF. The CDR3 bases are TGTGCCAGCAGCCCCGGGATCCCCAATGAGCAGTTCTTC.

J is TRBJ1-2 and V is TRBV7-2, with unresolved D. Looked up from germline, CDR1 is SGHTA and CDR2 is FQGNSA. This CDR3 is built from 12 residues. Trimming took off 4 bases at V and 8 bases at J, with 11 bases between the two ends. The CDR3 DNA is TGTGCCAGCAGCTCACCAAACGGCGGCTACACCTTC. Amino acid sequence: CASSSPNGGYTF.

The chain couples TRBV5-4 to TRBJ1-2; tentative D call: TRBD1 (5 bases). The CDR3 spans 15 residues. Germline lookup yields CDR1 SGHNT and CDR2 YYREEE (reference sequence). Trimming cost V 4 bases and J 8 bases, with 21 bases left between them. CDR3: CASSAWAVGTGGYTF. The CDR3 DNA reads TGTGCCAGCAGCGCCTGGGCAGTTGGGACTGGGGGCTACACCTTC.

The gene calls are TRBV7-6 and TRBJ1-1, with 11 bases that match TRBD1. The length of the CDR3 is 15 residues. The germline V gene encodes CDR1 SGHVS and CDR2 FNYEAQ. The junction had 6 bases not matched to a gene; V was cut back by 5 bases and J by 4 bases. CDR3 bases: TGTGCCAGCAGCCGGACAGGGGGCATGGGCACTGAAGCTTTCTTT. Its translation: CASSRTGGMGTEAFF.

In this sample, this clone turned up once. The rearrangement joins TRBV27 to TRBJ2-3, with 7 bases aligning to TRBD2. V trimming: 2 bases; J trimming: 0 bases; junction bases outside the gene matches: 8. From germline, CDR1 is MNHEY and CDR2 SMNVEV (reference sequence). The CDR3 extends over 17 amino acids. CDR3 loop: CASSLQWVGLSTDTQYF. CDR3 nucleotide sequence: TGTGCCAGCAGTTTACAGTGGGTGGGACTAAGCACAGATACGCAGTATTTT.